Listed below are T cell receptor beta chains from one sample, sequenced in a study of early T cells in non-severe SARS-CoV-2 infection. One entry per CDR3 protein, called by TCRdb with MiXCR from the 5' RACE reads. This table holds roughly 60,000 distinct CDR3 sequences, 10% to 12% found once. The sample here was whole blood, taken at baseline. The receptors come from an adult who was a healthcare worker with PCR-confirmed SARS-CoV-2 infection or an uninfected control (not recorded which). Each CDR3 is given with its conserved first and last residue. The D gene is left open where the match is weak.

v_call,d_call,cdr3_aa
TRBV11-2,.,CASSFSFQGPNEKLFF
TRBV15,.,CATSRGEGDSPLHF
TRBV9,TRBD2,CASSSRLAGGLDSGANVLTF
TRBV21-1,.,CASSTTGGSYEQYF
TRBV11-2,.,CASSLERGRSHYGYTF
TRBV2,.,CASSVANYGYTF
TRBV7-9,.,CASSLVGDEQYF
TRBV27,.,CASNGEGKQYF
TRBV5-4,TRBD2,CASSLALSGGKGNEQFF
TRBV28,.,CASSSGDNAREKLFF
TRBV20-1,.,CSARGGATGELFF
TRBV5-5,.,CASSPPGRTEAFF
TRBV6-2/TRBV6-3,.,CASSYLRNSPLHF
TRBV11-2,.,CASSTQGTGTDTQYF
TRBV30,TRBD1,CACHRDRGPTGELFF
TRBV29-1,.,CSVSKGDYGYTF
TRBV7-2,.,CASSLGQVGGQPQHF
TRBV12-5,.,CASGLLTPASAGLAYEQYF
TRBV3-1,.,CASSLRTGTVNTEAFF
TRBV6-6,.,CASSSSSAEETQYF
TRBV2,.,CASRDSSYNEQFF
TRBV19,TRBD1,CASSPWAGQGRDQPQHF
TRBV20-1,.,CSAPAYNEQYF
TRBV7-9,.,CASSEGSTDTQYF
TRBV20-1,.,CSAQSPRNYNEQFF
TRBV20-1,.,CSARPWDNSGNTIYF
TRBV9,.,CASGGRDGDYGYTF
TRBV29-1,.,CSVSFRQNSYEQYF
TRBV6-2/TRBV6-3,.,CASTPYEGRATEAFF
TRBV20-1,.,CSARTRGYEQYF
TRBV12-3/TRBV12-4,.,CASSPGPLYGYTF
TRBV9,TRBD1,CASSEIKKGQSDGYTF
TRBV6-6,.,CASSKRGSMADTQYF
TRBV5-6,.,CASSLAGRSNQPQHF
TRBV3-1,TRBD1,CASSQDRNSPLHF
TRBV5-1,.,CASSLVSDGFSEQYF
TRBV4-3,.,CASSQEPGPNEKLFF
TRBV2,TRBD2,CASSGTSSSTDTQYF
TRBV11-2,.,CASTQDRRLPWEQYF
TRBV7-6,TRBD1,CASSLAGGNGGELFF
TRBV20-1,.,CSANSVNYGYTF
TRBV5-1,TRBD1,CASSLDGTGYGYTF